This TCR beta chain emerged from a study of blood T cell repertoires in COVID-19. Study-wide context: Sites in the United States, Italy and Spain provided acute and convalescent COVID-19 samples.

Generated by immunoSEQ multiplex PCR, the TCRdb table keeps only in-frame clones and is missing some. The sample lists roughly 95,000 clones, around 90% occurring once. The receptor was isolated from a woman between 45 and 60 years old in a cohort sampled during active COVID-19. Sequenced input: peripheral blood.

For the CDR3, the DNA is TGTGCCTGGAGTGTACAGGGGTTTCAGTTTCAGCCCCAGCATTTT. Its protein is CAWSVQGFQFQPQHF. The genes are TRBV30 and TRBJ1-5, with 7 positions matching TRBD1. This CDR3 has 15 amino acids. Germline loops: CDR1 GTSNPN, CDR2 SVGIG (reference sequence). V shed 0 bases, J shed 6 bases, and the junction held 8 bases outside the gene matches.